The 10 T cell receptor beta chains listed next were all sequenced from one sample in a study of blood T cell repertoires in COVID-19. Profiling relied on immunoSEQ multiplex PCR, and the TCRdb table lists in-frame clones only, not all of them. The table lists more than 45,000 clones, almost 85% of them singletons. Sequencing was performed on peripheral blood. These receptors were obtained from a human donor in a cohort sampled during active COVID-19.

The chain employs TRBV7-8 and TRBJ2-7; 8 bases match TRBD1. Germline loops: CDR1 SGHVS, CDR2 FQNEAQ. With 3 bases clipped from V and 2 bases from J, the junction kept 18 bases outside the gene matches. The CDR3 is 19 residues long. This CDR3 is CASSLNLGSEGQAPYEQYF. CDR3 bases: TGTGCCAGCAGCTTGAACCTGGGGTCAGAGGGACAGGCCCCCTACGAGCAGTACTTC. The entire variable domain, with the rest obtained from reference TRBV7-8 and TRBJ2-7, is as follows: GAGVSQSPRYKVAKRGQDVALRCDPISGHVSLFWYQQALGQGPEFLTYFQNEAQLDKSGLPSDRFFAERPEGSVSTLKIQRTQQEDSAVYLCASSLNLGSEGQAPYEQYFGPGTRLTVT.

CDR3 sequence reads: CASSPWGGAGTGELFF. The DNA of the CDR3 is TGTGCCAGCAGCCCCTGGGGGGGCGCGGGCACCGGGGAGCTGTTTTTT. V is TRBV3-1 (or the pseudogene TRBV3-2) and J is TRBJ2-2; weak D call: TRBD2 (7 bases). This CDR3 spans 16 amino acids. Germline V CDR1 and CDR2: LGHDT, YNNKEL (reference sequence). Trimming cost V 4 bases and J 4 bases, with 16 bases left between them.

Turning to this clone: Other DNA variants within this sample encode the same CDR3. The rearrangement uses TRBV6-6 and TRBJ1-3; D ambiguous. V lost 0 bases, J lost 0 bases, and 6 bases lay in between. The CDR3 extends over 15 amino acids. Germline CDR1 reads MNHNY; CDR2 reads SVGAGI (reference sequence). CDR3 sequence (DNA): TGTGCCAGCAGTTACTCGACTGGCTCTGGAAACACCATATATTTT. It specifies CASSYSTGSGNTIYF.

V usage is TRBV9 and J usage is TRBJ1-4, with TRBD1 identical over 7 bases. Trimming removed 2 bases from V and 8 bases from J; junction bases left unmatched: 6. Germline loops: CDR1 SGDLS, CDR2 YYNGEE. The CDR3 consists of 14 residues. The CDR3 sequence is CASSVGQNPEKLFF. For the CDR3, the DNA is TGTGCCAGCAGCGTGGGACAGAACCCCGAAAAACTGTTTTTT.

As DNA, the CDR3 is TGTGCCAGCAGCTCTGACAGGGTTCATAGCTACACCTTC. Protein: CASSSDRVHSYTF. The chain combines TRBV7-2 with TRBJ1-2, with 7 bases fitting TRBD1. J gave up 9 bases and V 4 bases, and 8 bases lay outside the gene matches. The germline gives CDR1 SGHTA, CDR2 FQGNSA. This CDR3 spans 13 amino acids.

This clone was detected only a few times. The chain couples TRBV5-6 to TRBJ2-3, with TRBD1 matching over 10 bases. This CDR3 has 16 amino acids. The V gene's germline CDR1 is SGHDT and CDR2 YYEEEE. Trimming took 4 bases from V and 3 from J; bases not matched to a gene: 8. The CDR3 loop reads CASSPERQGATDTQYF. CDR3 nucleotide sequence: TGTGCCAGCAGCCCGGAACGACAGGGGGCTACAGATACGCAGTATTTT.

The chain carries TRBV7-8 and TRBJ2-3; a possible D gene is TRBD2 (6 bases). Trimming took off 5 bases at V and 2 bases at J, with 11 bases between the two ends. Per the germline V gene, CDR1 is SGHVS and CDR2 is FQNEAQ. This CDR3 is 14 amino acids long. The CDR3 loop reads CASSRGGHTDTQYF. CDR3 nucleotides: TGTGCCAGCAGCAGGGGAGGCCACACAGATACGCAGTATTTT.

This chain connects TRBV7-8 to TRBJ2-7, with TRBD2 matching over 12 bases. The CDR3 sequence is 15 residues long. Germline CDR1 is SGHVS and CDR2 is FQNEAQ. V shed 5 bases and J 0 bases; nucleotides not matched to a gene: 2. The CDR3 loop reads CASSPGLAGSYEQYF. The CDR3 nucleotides read TGTGCCAGCAGCCCGGGACTAGCGGGCTCCTACGAGCAGTACTTC.

The chain couples TRBV4-1 to TRBJ1-1; D may be TRBD1 (6 bases). This CDR3 has 16 amino acids. V was trimmed by 7 bases and J by 1 base, leaving 19 bases between them. Germline CDR1 MGHRA, CDR2 YSYEKL. The CDR3 DNA sequence: TGCGCCAGCATCTCAAACGTGGGGGCCAGGAACACTGAAGCTTTCTTT. Translation: CASISNVGARNTEAFF.

This clone was recorded only once. V gene TRBV3-1 (or the pseudogene TRBV3-2) combines with J gene TRBJ2-2, with D perhaps matching TRBD2 (6 bases). V was clipped by 0 bases and J by 6 bases, with 11 bases between them. The CDR3 totals 15 residues. Germline CDR1 LGHDT, CDR2 YNNKEL (reference sequence). CDR3 residues: CASSQELAGPGELFF. The CDR3 nucleotides read TGTGCCAGCAGCCAAGAACTAGCTGGTCCCGGGGAGCTGTTTTTT.